The next 20 T cell receptor beta chains were all read from a single sample in a study of cytomegalovirus exposure and HLA in healthy donors (dated by TCRdb to 2016 to 2017). The library relied on the immunoSEQ multiplex PCR assay. A mixture of 60 forward primers for TCR Vbeta segments and 13 reverse primers for TCR Jbeta segments was used in the multiplex PCR. Imported from immuneACCESS, the table was reduced by TCRdb to in-frame sequences with V and J called. These copies leave out some clones; in studies compared against another copy, an unresolved V gene accounts for under half, and the cause of the remainder is not known. The sample records under 200,000 clones, 75% to 80% of which are singletons. Approximately 3.1% of the sample is in the top ten clones. The source material was PBMCs. The receptors derive from a woman aged 35 to 49 in good health and CMV-seronegative.

This chain joins TRBV19 and TRBJ1-5, with D perhaps matching TRBD1 (5 bases). Germline-derived CDR1 and CDR2 are LNHDA and SQIVND (reference sequence). V lost 3 bases to trimming and J lost 6 bases, with 12 bases between them. CDR3 size: 14 residues. CDR3 in DNA: TGTGCCAGTAGTATTTGGGGGGAAGGTCAGCCCCAGCATTTT. Translation: CASSIWGEGQPQHF.

The rearrangement links TRBV9 to TRBJ2-2; 7 bases agree with TRBD2. With V trimmed by 4 bases and J by 3 bases, 9 bases remained unmatched. Germline CDR1 SGDLS, CDR2 YYNGEE. The CDR3 consists of 16 residues. CDR3 amino acids: CASSPSPGGYTGELFF. The CDR3, as DNA: TGTGCCAGCAGCCCTAGCCCGGGGGGTTACACCGGGGAGCTGTTTTTT.

This clone was counted between two and nine times. The V call is TRBV19, the J call TRBJ1-5; D gene uncertain. V was cut by 8 bases and J by 4 bases, with 15 bases left in between. In germline, CDR1 is LNHDA, CDR2 SQIVND (reference sequence). The CDR3 extends over 14 amino acids. CDR3 bases: TGTGCCAGTGATAGGAGGACGGCAAATCAGCCCCAGCATTTT. This translates into CASDRRTANQPQHF. Combining the CDR3 with reference TRBV19 and TRBJ1-5 gives the whole variable domain DGGITQSPKYLFRKEGQNVTLSCEQNLNHDAMYWYRQDPGQGLRLIYYSQIVNDFQKGDIAEGYSVSREKKESFPLTVTSAQKNPTAFYLCASDRRTANQPQHFGDGTRLSIL.

The V gene is TRBV5-1, the J gene TRBJ1-6; no clear D gene. This CDR3 contains 13 residues. Germline V gene data show CDR1 as SGHRS and CDR2 as YFSETQ. V was cut by 0 bases and J by 6 bases, with 4 bases left in between. The CDR3 is CASSLESNSPLHF. CDR3 nucleotides: TGCGCCAGCAGCTTGGAGAGTAATTCACCCCTCCACTTT.

This clone was found once. The chain is built from TRBV5-4 and TRBJ1-2; possibly TRBD1 for D (6 bases). V was shortened by 4 bases and J by 8 bases, with 15 bases between the two germline ends. The CDR3 length is 13 residues. Looked up from germline, CDR1 is SGHNT and CDR2 is YYREEE (reference sequence). The CDR3 DNA reads TGTGCCAGCAGCCGCGGACAGTTAGAAGGCTACACCTTC. This encodes CASSRGQLEGYTF.

This clone was counted between two and nine times. The chain uses TRBV19 and TRBJ2-2; D uncertain. CDR3 length: 16 residues. V dropped 3 bases and J dropped 7 bases, with 18 bases sitting between them. In germline, CDR1 is LNHDA, CDR2 SQIVND (reference sequence). CDR3 sequence (DNA): TGTGCCAGTAGTATTTTAGGTGTCAGACAACACGGGGAGCTGTTTTTT. Amino acids: CASSILGVRQHGELFF. Filled out from reference TRBV19 and TRBJ2-2, the complete variable domain reads DGGITQSPKYLFRKEGQNVTLSCEQNLNHDAMYWYRQDPGQGLRLIYYSQIVNDFQKGDIAEGYSVSREKKESFPLTVTSAQKNPTAFYLCASSILGVRQHGELFFGEGSRLTVL.

The V and J genes are TRBV19 and TRBJ2-2; 11 bases map to TRBD2. V shed 7 bases and J 2 bases; nucleotides not matched to a gene: 9. The CDR3 is 17 amino acids. The germline gives CDR1 LNHDA, CDR2 SQIVND (reference sequence). The CDR3 protein is CASINRLAGGNTGELFF. The DNA for the CDR3 is TGTGCCAGTATCAATCGTCTAGCGGGGGGAAACACCGGGGAGCTGTTTTTT.

This clone showed up just a few times. This rearrangement joins TRBV19 to TRBJ1-2; 8 bases are shared with TRBD1. The germline V gene has CDR1 LNHDA and CDR2 SQIVND (reference sequence). J was trimmed by 4 bases and V by 4 bases; bases with no gene match: 5. The CDR3 runs to 14 residues. The CDR3, as DNA: TGTGCCAGTAGTACGGACAGGGAGGCCTATGGCTACACCTTC. This translates into CASSTDREAYGYTF.

The chain couples TRBV5-1 to TRBJ2-5, with 7 bases identical to TRBD1. Germline CDR1 SGHRS, CDR2 YFSETQ. The CDR3 totals 14 residues. J gave up 5 bases and V 0 bases, and 4 bases lay outside the gene matches. This chain's CDR3 is CASSLEGGRETQYF. The CDR3 DNA sequence: TGCGCCAGCAGCTTGGAAGGGGGCCGGGAGACCCAGTACTTC. The full variable domain, with the rest looked up from reference TRBV5-1 and TRBJ2-5, is KAGVTQTPRYLIKTRGQQVTLSCSPISGHRSVSWYQQTPGQGLQFLFEYFSETQRNKGNFPGRFSGRQFSNSRSEMNVSTLELGDSALYLCASSLEGGRETQYFGPGTRLLVL.

This clone has a handful of counts. This rearrangement joins TRBV7-2 to TRBJ1-2; D is ambiguous. The germline gives CDR1 SGHTA, CDR2 FQGNSA. The CDR3 spans 14 residues. The V end lost 2 bases, the J end lost 4 bases, and 11 bases lay between the germline ends. In DNA form, the CDR3 reads TGTGCCAGCAGCTTATTTGGCAGAACCTATGGCTACACCTTC. This encodes CASSLFGRTYGYTF.

The CDR3, as DNA: TGTGCCAGCAGTTTGTTTGGGGGGACTAATGAAAAACTGTTTTTT. Encoded protein: CASSLFGGTNEKLFF. The chain has TRBV27 and TRBJ1-4; a possible D gene is TRBD1 (5 bases). Deletions cut 3 bases from V and 2 bases from J, with 10 bases between. Germline V CDR1 and CDR2: MNHEY, SMNVEV (reference sequence). The length of the CDR3 is 15 residues.

The rearrangement links TRBV7-9 to TRBJ2-7; D may be TRBD2 (7 bases). V shed 6 bases and J shed 6 bases, with 21 bases lying between them. In germline, CDR1 is SEHNR, CDR2 FQNEAQ (reference sequence). This CDR3 region has 15 residues. CDR3 region: CASSNAGGAYGEQYF. The CDR3 bases are TGTGCCAGCAGTAACGCTGGGGGGGCTTACGGCGAGCAGTACTTC.

This clone showed up just once. This chain links TRBV9 with TRBJ2-5, with 8 bases aligning to TRBD2. CDR1 is SGDLS, CDR2 YYNGEE, per germline. This CDR3 has 16 amino acids. Trimming at V came to 0 bases and at J to 2 bases, leaving 6 bases not matched to a gene. The DNA for the CDR3 is TGTGCCAGCAGCGTAGCGGTAGCGGGGTTTCAAGAGACCCAGTACTTC. This encodes CASSVAVAGFQETQYF.

Regarding this clone: One junction end disagrees with the germline gene, perhaps due to a read error. The chain uses TRBV7-9 and TRBJ1-2, with D maybe TRBD1 (6 bases). The CDR3 covers 16 residues. CDR1 is SEHNR and CDR2 is FQNEAQ in the germline V gene (reference sequence). The CDR3 loop is CSSSFGSGVFPYGYTF. The CDR3 coding sequence is TGTTCCAGCAGCTTCGGTTCAGGGGTTTTCCCCTATGGCTACACCTTC.

The J gene is TRBJ1-2, the V gene TRBV28; 7 bases map to TRBD1. CDR3 size: 15 residues. Trimming took 2 bases from V and 7 from J; bases not matched to a gene: 10. Looked up from germline, CDR1 is MDHEN and CDR2 is SYDVKM. CDR3 residues: CASSLSSQGEFGYTF. The CDR3 coding sequence is TGTGCCAGCAGTTTAAGTAGCCAGGGGGAATTTGGCTACACCTTC.

This CDR3 is CASTQGAEFYGYTF. Written as DNA, the CDR3 is TGCGCCAGCACCCAGGGGGCGGAATTCTATGGCTACACCTTC. This sequence joins TRBV5-1 and TRBJ1-2, with 8 bases that match TRBD1. There are 14 residues in the CDR3. Looked up from germline, CDR1 is SGHRS and CDR2 is YFSETQ. With V trimmed by 6 bases and J by 4 bases, 8 bases remained unmatched.

The chain recombines TRBV5-6 with TRBJ1-4; D is uncertain. The CDR3 spans 13 residues. Germline V lookup: CDR1 SGHDT, CDR2 YYEEEE. V lost 4 bases and J lost 6, with 10 bases in between. The DNA of the CDR3 is TGTGCCAGCAGCGTTAGAGGTTATGAAAAACTGTTTTTT. The encoded protein is CASSVRGYEKLFF.

The chain carries TRBV7-9 and TRBJ1-1; TRBD1 might be the D (6 bases). The CDR3 length is 14 residues. Trimming left V 5 bases short and J 4 bases short, with 14 bases between. Germline V gives CDR1 SEHNR, CDR2 FQNEAQ (reference sequence). The chain's CDR3 is CASSTNRVSTEAFF. In nucleotides, the CDR3 is TGTGCCAGCAGCACCAACAGGGTGAGCACTGAAGCTTTCTTT.

This chain uses TRBV4-1 with TRBJ2-7; 7 positions agree with TRBD2. J gave up 5 bases and V 0 bases, and 13 bases lay outside the gene matches. The V gene's germline CDR1 is MGHRA and CDR2 YSYEKL. The CDR3 spans 17 residues. CDR3 loop: CASSQDLDGGGYDEQYF. The CDR3 nucleotides are TGCGCCAGCAGCCAAGATCTCGATGGGGGGGGATACGACGAGCAGTACTTC.

This rearrangement joins TRBV29-1 to TRBJ2-3, with 8 bases matching TRBD2. The germline V gene encodes CDR1 SQVTM and CDR2 ANQGSEA. CDR3 length: 14 amino acids. After removal of 6 bases from V and 0 bases from J, the junction contained 5 bases not matched to a gene. In DNA form, the CDR3 reads TGCAGCGTGTCGCGGGGGGCTAGCACAGATACGCAGTATTTT. This translates into CSVSRGASTDTQYF.